One T cell receptor beta chain is described in this entry. Its antigen remains unknown. The sample originates from a study of shared clonotypes between healthy human individuals. About the study: The cohort comprised a couple of women and a few men. Their ages spanned 18 to 49 years. Study observations and caveats: Clonotype sharing across donors was expected to vary with sequencing depth.

The CDR3 contains 15 residues. CDR1 is SEHNR and CDR2 is FQNEAQ in the germline V gene (reference sequence). V gave up 0 bases and J gave up 3 bases; unmatched junction bases: 4. Libraries were prepared by immunoSEQ multiplex PCR; TCRdb keeps only in-frame clonotypes and omits some of them. Of around 530,000 clones listed, roughly 72% are singletons. The sequence was obtained from a woman in her thirties or forties in good health. Some clones in this sample may be carry-over from other donors' samples. The specimen sequenced was PBMCs. The rearrangement uses TRBV7-9 and TRBJ1-1; 7 bases line up with TRBD1. The CDR3 spells CASSLAATGDTEAFF. The CDR3 DNA is TGTGCCAGCAGCTTAGCCGCTACAGGGGACACTGAAGCTTTCTTT.